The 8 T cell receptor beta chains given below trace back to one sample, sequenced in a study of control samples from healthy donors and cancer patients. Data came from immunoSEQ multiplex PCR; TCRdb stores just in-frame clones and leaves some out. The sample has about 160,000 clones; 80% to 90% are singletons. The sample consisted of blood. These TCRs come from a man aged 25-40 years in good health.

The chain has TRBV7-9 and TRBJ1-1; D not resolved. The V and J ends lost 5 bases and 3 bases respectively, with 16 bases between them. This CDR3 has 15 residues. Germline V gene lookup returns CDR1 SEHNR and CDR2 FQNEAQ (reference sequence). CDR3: CASSQNAGVDTEAFF. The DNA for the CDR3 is TGTGCCAGCAGCCAAAACGCAGGAGTGGACACTGAAGCTTTCTTT.

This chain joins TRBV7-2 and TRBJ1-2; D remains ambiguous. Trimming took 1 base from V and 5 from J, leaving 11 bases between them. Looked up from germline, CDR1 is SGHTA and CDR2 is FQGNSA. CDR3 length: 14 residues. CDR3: CASSLGTPAYGYTF. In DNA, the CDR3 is TGTGCCAGCAGCTTAGGGACCCCGGCATATGGCTACACCTTC.

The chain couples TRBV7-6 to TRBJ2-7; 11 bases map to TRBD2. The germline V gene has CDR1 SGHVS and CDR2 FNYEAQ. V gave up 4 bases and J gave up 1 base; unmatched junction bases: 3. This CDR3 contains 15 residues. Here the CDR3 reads CASSSSSGGSYEQYF. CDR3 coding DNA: TGTGCCAGCAGCTCCTCTAGCGGGGGGTCCTACGAGCAGTACTTC.

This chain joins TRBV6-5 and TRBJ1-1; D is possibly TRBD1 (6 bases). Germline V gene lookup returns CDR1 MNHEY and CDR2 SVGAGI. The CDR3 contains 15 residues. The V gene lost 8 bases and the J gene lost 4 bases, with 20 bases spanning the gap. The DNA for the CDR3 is TGTGCCAGCGGGGGGCGGAGGGAACATGGCACTGAAGCTTTCTTT. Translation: CASGGRREHGTEAFF.

CDR3 in amino acids: CASSVGLADWGQYF. CDR3 in DNA: TGTGCCAGTAGCGTCGGACTAGCGGACTGGGGGCAGTATTTT. The V call is TRBV19, the J call TRBJ2-3, with 10 bases that match TRBD2. V shed 6 bases and J 11 bases; nucleotides not matched to a gene: 11. Germline CDR1 reads LNHDA; CDR2 reads SQIVND (reference sequence). The CDR3 sequence is 14 residues long.

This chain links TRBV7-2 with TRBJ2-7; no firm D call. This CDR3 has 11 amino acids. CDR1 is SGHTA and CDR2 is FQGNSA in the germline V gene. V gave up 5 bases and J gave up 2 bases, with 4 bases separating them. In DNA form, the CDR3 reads TGTGCCAGCAGCGCAGCCTACGAGCAGTACTTC. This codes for CASSAAYEQYF.

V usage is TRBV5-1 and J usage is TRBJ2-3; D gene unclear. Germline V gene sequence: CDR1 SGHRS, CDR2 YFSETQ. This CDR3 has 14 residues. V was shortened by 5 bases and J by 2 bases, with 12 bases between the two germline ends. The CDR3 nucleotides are TGCGCCAGCAGATTTACGCTAGACACAGATACGCAGTATTTT. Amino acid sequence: CASRFTLDTDTQYF.

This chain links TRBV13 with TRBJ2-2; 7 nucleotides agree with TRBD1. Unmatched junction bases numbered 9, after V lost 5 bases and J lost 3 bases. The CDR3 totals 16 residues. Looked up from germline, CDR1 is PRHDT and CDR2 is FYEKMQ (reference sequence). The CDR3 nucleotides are TGTGCCAGCAGCCCTTGGACAGGAGGCTACACCGGGGAGCTGTTTTTT. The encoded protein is CASSPWTGGYTGELFF.